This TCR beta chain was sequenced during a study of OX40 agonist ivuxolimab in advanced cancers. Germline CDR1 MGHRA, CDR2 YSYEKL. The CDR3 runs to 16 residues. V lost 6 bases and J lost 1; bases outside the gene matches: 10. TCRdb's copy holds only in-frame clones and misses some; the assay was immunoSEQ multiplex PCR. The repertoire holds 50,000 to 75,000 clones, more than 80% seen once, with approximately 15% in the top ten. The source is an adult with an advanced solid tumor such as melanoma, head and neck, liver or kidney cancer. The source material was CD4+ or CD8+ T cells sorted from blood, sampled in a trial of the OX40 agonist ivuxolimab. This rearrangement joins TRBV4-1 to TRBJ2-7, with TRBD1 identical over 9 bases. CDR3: CASSRITGTGSYEQYF. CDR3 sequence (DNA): TGCGCCAGCAGTCGAATTACCGGGACAGGGTCCTACGAGCAGTACTTC.